The next 29 T cell receptor beta chains were all read from a single sample in a study of Graves' ophthalmopathy and Graves' hyperthyroidism. From RNA, the CDR3 regions of TCR beta chains were amplified and sequenced. The authors performed first-round RT-PCR with HTBI primers and then a second-round multiplex PCR. MiXCR, applied by TCRdb to the multiplex PCR reads, yields one record per CDR3 protein. The sample lists some 520,000 distinct CDR3 sequences, under 15% seen once, with over 7.5% in the top ten. Source material: blood. Receptor source: a woman between 25 and 40 years old with Graves' ophthalmopathy.

The CDR3 DNA reads as TGCGCCAGCAGCCAAGAAAGGGGCCAGGGACAGGGCATCCCTGGAAACACCATATATTTT. Encoded protein: CASSQERGQGQGIPGNTIYF. The chain carries TRBV4-1 and TRBJ1-3, with 9 positions matching TRBD1. J lost 2 bases, V lost 0 bases, and 14 bases had no gene match. The CDR3 consists of 20 residues. Germline V gene sequence: CDR1 MGHRA, CDR2 YSYEKL.

The rearrangement joins TRBV30 to TRBJ1-6; tentatively, D is TRBD1 (5 bases). Germline loops: CDR1 GTSNPN, CDR2 SVGIG (reference sequence). This CDR3 region has 13 residues. V shed 2 bases and J shed 12 bases, with 14 bases lying between them. CDR3 sequence (DNA): TGTGCCTGGAGTTGGGCAGGGTTGGTACCCCTCCACTTT. Protein product: CAWSWAGLVPLHF.

This clonotype has ten or more counts. The chain carries TRBV27 and TRBJ1-3; unclear D gene. The germline V gene has CDR1 MNHEY and CDR2 SMNVEV (reference sequence). The CDR3 has 13 amino acids. Deletions cut 7 bases from V and 0 bases from J, with 7 bases between. The CDR3 coding sequence is TGTGCCAGCACCGATAGCTCTGGAAACACCATATATTTT. It specifies CASTDSSGNTIYF.

In this sample, this clonotype turned up a few times. A junction end diverges from the germline sequence, so it may reflect a read error. J is TRBJ2-5 and V is TRBV12-3 or TRBV12-4; D call uncertain. The CDR3 is 14 residues long. The DNA for the CDR3 is TGTGCCAGCAGTTTAATCACCCGCCAAGAGACCAAGTACTTC. It is translated as CASSLITRQETKYF.

In its sample, this clonotype was seen many times. In DNA form, the CDR3 reads TGTGCCAGTAGTGCCCGGGACGGGAACTATGGCTACACCTTC. Translating gives CASSARDGNYGYTF. The rearrangement links TRBV19 to TRBJ1-2, with D perhaps TRBD1 (5 bases). Germline V lookup: CDR1 LNHDA, CDR2 SQIVND (reference sequence). The V and J ends lost 5 bases and 2 bases respectively, with 12 bases between them. CDR3 length: 14 amino acids.

This clonotype has a count of ten or more. The chain employs TRBV2 and TRBJ1-1, with D hard to call. The CDR3 covers 15 residues. V lost 5 bases, J lost 5 bases, and 18 bases lay in between. Germline V gene data show CDR1 as SNHLY and CDR2 as FYNNEI. The CDR3 region is CASSLETSVETEAFF. CDR3 in DNA: TGTGCCAGCAGTTTAGAAACCTCCGTAGAGACTGAAGCTTTCTTT.

This clonotype was detected many times. The chain combines TRBV6-5 with TRBJ1-1; no definite D call. V was clipped by 2 bases and J by 1 base, with 11 bases between them. This CDR3 has 15 amino acids. From germline, CDR1 is MNHEY and CDR2 SVGAGI. CDR3 sequence reads: CASSYGQGRNTEAFF. In DNA, the CDR3 is TGTGCCAGCAGTTACGGGCAAGGACGGAACACTGAAGCTTTCTTT.

This clonotype appeared many times. The V gene is TRBV2, the J gene TRBJ2-7, with 14 bases identical to TRBD2. The trim removed 6 bases at V and 4 bases at J, leaving 8 bases unmatched. Germline values: CDR1 SNHLY, CDR2 FYNNEI. The CDR3 loop spans 16 amino acids. The CDR3 sequence is CASRARGLAGVYEQYF. The CDR3 nucleotides are TGTGCCAGCAGGGCACGGGGACTAGCGGGAGTTTACGAGCAGTACTTC.

This clonotype was detected ten times or more. The V gene is TRBV5-1, the J gene TRBJ1-1; D is unclear. This CDR3 comprises 14 residues. Germline V gene lookup returns CDR1 SGHRS and CDR2 YFSETQ. Between the trimmed V and J ends, which lost 0 bases and 3 bases, there was a span of 9 bases. The CDR3: CASSLDSPHTEAFF. The CDR3 coding sequence is TGCGCCAGCAGCTTGGACTCCCCCCACACTGAAGCTTTCTTT.

At least ten counts were recorded for this clonotype. The J gene is TRBJ2-7, the V gene TRBV20-1; weak D call: TRBD1 (6 bases). V shed 5 bases and J shed 0 bases, with 17 bases lying between them. CDR1 is DFQATT and CDR2 is SNEGSKA in the germline V gene (reference sequence). The CDR3 covers 15 residues. CDR3 in amino acids: CSAANVRGSSYEQYF. The CDR3 bases are TGCAGTGCTGCCAATGTAAGGGGGAGCTCCTACGAGCAGTACTTC.

This clonotype was counted at least ten times. The chain carries TRBV20-1 and TRBJ1-2, with 9 bases that match TRBD1. V was pared by 6 bases and J by 8 bases, with 19 bases of the junction left unmatched. The CDR3 length is 16 residues. The germline CDR1 and CDR2 sequences are DFQATT and SNEGSKA (reference sequence). The CDR3 bases are TGCAGTGCCCGGAGTTGGGGGACAGGGCTCTATGGGGGCTACACCTTC. This sequence encodes CSARSWGTGLYGGYTF.

This clonotype was counted ten times or more. The chain employs TRBV12-3 or TRBV12-4 and TRBJ1-1, with a weak D call TRBD1 (5 bases). Trimming removed 6 bases at V and 10 bases at J, with 9 bases between. CDR3 length: 10 amino acids. The CDR3 DNA sequence: TGTGCCAGCAGGCAGGGACGAGCTTTCTTT. It encodes CASRQGRAFF.

This clonotype was counted many times. The V gene is TRBV20-1, the J gene TRBJ2-7; possibly TRBD1 for D (6 bases). Looked up from germline, CDR1 is DFQATT and CDR2 is SNEGSKA (reference sequence). CDR3 length equals 12 residues. Between the trimmed V and J ends, which lost 6 bases and 4 bases, there was a span of 13 bases. CDR3: CSARTAAYEQYF. DNA for the CDR3: TGCAGTGCCAGGACAGCGGCGTACGAGCAGTACTTC.

V usage is TRBV27 and J usage is TRBJ2-5; no definite D call. Germline CDR1 is MNHEY and CDR2 is SMNVEV (reference sequence). With 6 bases removed from V and 0 bases from J, the gap between germline ends came to 20 bases. The CDR3 has 17 residues. CDR3 bases: TGTGCCAGCAGAGACATCCTTGGGCGGAAAAACCAAGAGACCCAGTACTTC. Protein: CASRDILGRKNQETQYF.

The chain has TRBV28 and TRBJ2-2; unclear D gene. There are 15 residues in the CDR3. Deletions cut 8 bases from V and 2 bases from J, with 15 bases between. From germline, CDR1 is MDHEN and CDR2 SYDVKM. The CDR3 loop is CASQTWTANTGELFF. The CDR3 DNA is TGTGCCAGCCAGACATGGACCGCCAACACCGGGGAGCTGTTTTTT.

This chain connects TRBV12-3 or TRBV12-4 to TRBJ2-7, with 11 bases that match TRBD2. The CDR3 has 16 residues. The V gene end was trimmed by 6 bases and the J gene end by 5 bases; junction bases not matched to a gene: 12. The CDR3 region is CASRPGTSGRYNEQYF. The CDR3, as DNA: TGTGCCAGCAGGCCCGGGACTAGCGGTCGTTACAACGAGCAGTACTTC.

V and J are TRBV4-1 and TRBJ1-5, with TRBD1 identical over 11 bases. Trimming at V came to 4 bases and at J to 5 bases, leaving 4 bases not matched to a gene. The germline CDR1 and CDR2 sequences are MGHRA and YSYEKL. The CDR3 extends over 15 amino acids. The CDR3 loop is CASSPGQGAYQPQHF. The CDR3 DNA reads as TGCGCCAGCAGCCCTGGACAGGGGGCTTATCAGCCCCAGCATTTT.

The V call is TRBV14, the J call TRBJ1-2, with D uncertain. The CDR3 consists of 14 residues. CDR1 is SGHDN, CDR2 FVKESK, per germline. V lost 1 base and J lost 4, with 10 bases in between. The CDR3 reads CASSQGGSFYGYTF. The CDR3 DNA reads as TGTGCCAGCAGCCAAGGAGGCAGCTTCTATGGCTACACCTTC. Looking up the rest from reference TRBV14 and TRBJ1-2 gives the full variable domain: EAGVTQFPSHSVIEKGQTVTLRCDPISGHDNLYWYRRVMGKEIKFLLHFVKESKQDESGMPNNRFLAERTGGTYSTLKVQPAELEDSGVYFCASSQGGSFYGYTFGSGTRLTVV.

This clonotype was detected only a few times. The chain carries TRBV11-1 and TRBJ2-7; D uncertain. This CDR3 comprises 16 residues. V dropped 5 bases and J dropped 2 bases, with 19 bases sitting between them. Germline V gene sequence: CDR1 SGHAT, CDR2 FQDESV (reference sequence). The CDR3 here is CASSNSHYTSTYEQYF. The DNA for the CDR3 is TGTGCCAGCAGCAATAGCCACTATACGAGTACCTACGAGCAGTACTTC.

The sample holds many counts of this clonotype. The chain joins TRBV28 to TRBJ1-1; 7 bases are a match to TRBD1. V dropped 4 bases and J dropped 6; count of bases not matched to a gene: 14. The CDR3 is 16 amino acids. The germline V gene has CDR1 MDHEN and CDR2 SYDVKM. In DNA, the CDR3 is TGTGCCAGCAGTTCCGCCTCAAAGACAGGGTGGCCTGAAGCTTTCTTT. This translates into CASSSASKTGWPEAFF.

In this sample, this clonotype turned up many times. V and J are TRBV12-3 or TRBV12-4 and TRBJ1-2, with D perhaps TRBD1 (6 bases). The V end was cut by 7 bases, the J end by 2 bases, with 17 bases between. The CDR3 covers 15 residues. The CDR3 here is CASIANGQGNYGYTF. The CDR3 region has the DNA TGTGCCAGCATCGCGAATGGGCAGGGGAACTATGGCTACACCTTC.

The rearrangement uses TRBV20-1 and TRBJ2-7; TRBD1 aligns across 7 bases. The CDR3 is 16 residues long. V lost 1 base to trimming and J lost 3 bases; unmatched junction nucleotides: 12. Germline values: CDR1 DFQATT, CDR2 SNEGSKA (reference sequence). In DNA, the CDR3 is TGCAGTGCTAGAGCTGGATACCGGGACAGATTCTACGAGCAGTACTTC. Encoded protein: CSARAGYRDRFYEQYF.

This clonotype came up many times. V gene TRBV2 combines with J gene TRBJ2-7; 11 positions match TRBD2. The V gene's germline CDR1 is SNHLY and CDR2 FYNNEI. This CDR3 spans 14 amino acids. The junction had 2 bases not matched to a gene; V was cut back by 5 bases and J by 2 bases. The CDR3: CASSIAGGAYEQYF. The CDR3 nucleotides are TGTGCCAGCAGTATAGCGGGAGGGGCCTACGAGCAGTACTTC. Using reference TRBV2 and TRBJ2-7 for the parts outside the CDR3, the full variable domain is EPEVTQTPSHQVTQMGQEVILRCVPISNHLYFYWYRQILGQKVEFLVSFYNNEISEKSEIFDDQFSVERPDGSNFTLKIRSTKLEDSAMYFCASSIAGGAYEQYFGPGTRLTVT.

This clonotype was picked up many times. This chain links TRBV29-1 with TRBJ1-3, with D perhaps matching TRBD1 (5 bases). V shed 3 bases and J shed 4 bases, with 13 bases lying between them. CDR1 SQVTM and CDR2 ANQGSEA come from the germline V gene. This CDR3 is built from 14 residues. DNA for the CDR3: TGCAGCGTTGACGAGGGGTTAGGCGGAAACACCATATATTTT. Translation: CSVDEGLGGNTIYF.

This clonotype has at least ten counts. The rearrangement joins TRBV12-3 or TRBV12-4 to TRBJ2-2, with a tentative D call TRBD2 (5 bases). This CDR3 has 14 amino acids. Trimming took off 4 bases at V and 6 bases at J, with 12 bases between the two ends. CDR3: CASSYPPGSGELFF. The DNA for the CDR3 is TGTGCCAGCAGTTACCCCCCGGGGTCCGGGGAGCTGTTTTTT.

The J gene is TRBJ2-7, the V gene TRBV28; 10 bases are shared with TRBD1. The CDR3 is made up of 15 amino acids. The V gene end was trimmed by 5 bases and the J gene end by 6 bases; junction bases not matched to a gene: 10. Germline V gene lookup returns CDR1 MDHEN and CDR2 SYDVKM. CDR3 region: CASSPRGTGVTEQYF. CDR3 sequence (DNA): TGTGCCAGCAGTCCACGAGGGACAGGGGTGACCGAGCAGTACTTC.

Worth noting for this clonotype: The CDR3 carries no conserved terminal phenylalanine or tryptophan, so it likely arises from a read error. The DNA is omitted, as the CDR3 cannot be located on it reliably, and the CDR3 follows TCRdb's listing. This rearrangement joins TRBV6-1 to TRBJ2-5; TRBD1 was called by the table and not checked on the DNA. The germline gives CDR1 MNHNS, CDR2 SASEGT. The CDR3 is made up of 15 amino acids, end residues included. The chain's CDR3 is CASRPGAILEHTQYL.

This clonotype was recorded a few times. The chain is built from TRBV28 and TRBJ1-6, with 9 bases identical to TRBD1. The length of the CDR3 is 15 residues. With 2 bases clipped from V and 7 bases from J, the junction kept 3 bases outside the gene matches. Germline V gene data show CDR1 as MDHEN and CDR2 as SYDVKM. This CDR3 is CASSLGDRANSPLHF. CDR3 coding DNA: TGTGCCAGCAGTTTAGGGGACAGGGCGAATTCACCCCTCCACTTT.

V gene TRBV12-3 or TRBV12-4 combines with J gene TRBJ1-6; D remains ambiguous. The CDR3 length is 12 residues. Trimming left V 1 base short and J 14 bases short, with 9 bases between. DNA of the CDR3: TGTGCCAGCAGTTTAGGCGAAGGCACCCTCCACTTT. This encodes CASSLGEGTLHF.